A selection of T cell receptor beta chains follows, all from one sample in a study of cytomegalovirus exposure and HLA in healthy donors. The repertoire was sequenced with immunoSEQ multiplex PCR; TCRdb's copy has only in-frame clones and lacks some. The sample gives more than 110,000 clones, around 85% of which show up once; roughly 10% is in the top ten. Sequencing was done on a sample of PBMCs. Receptor source: a woman aged 45 to 65 in good health and CMV-seropositive. The CDR3 runs from the conserved cysteine through the conserved F or W. D genes are given only for firm matches. Clone size is not always given. Where it is, it says once, few, many or a class for expanded clones.

j_call	d_call	clone_size	v_call	cdr3_nt	cdr3_aa
TRBJ1-2	NA	NA	TRBV4-3	TGCGCCAGCAGCCAAGACACGGTTAATGGCTACACCTTC	CASSQDTVNGYTF
TRBJ2-5	TRBD2	NA	TRBV27	TGTGCCAGCTCAACTGATCCGGGACTAGGAGAGACCCAGTACTTC	CASSTDPGLGETQYF
TRBJ2-5	TRBD1	NA	TRBV5-1	TGCGCCAGCAGCTTGGCAGGGGGCCAAGAGACCCAGTACTTC	CASSLAGGQETQYF
TRBJ1-4	NA	NA	TRBV6-6	TGTGCCAGCAGTCCCTTTTCAGGGACAACTAATGAAAAACTGTTTTTT	CASSPFSGTTNEKLFF
TRBJ2-7	NA	NA	TRBV2	TGTGCCAGCAGTGAGGGCGGGGAGAGGGACGAGCAGTACTTC	CASSEGGERDEQYF
TRBJ2-3	TRBD2	NA	TRBV28	TGTGCAGCTGGGGCCCGGGTGCCTAGCGGGGGGGGGAAGTATTTT	CAAGARVPSGGGKYF
TRBJ1-1	TRBD1	NA	TRBV11-1	TGTGCCAGCAGCTCAGACAGGGGGGGTACTGAAGCTTTCTTT	CASSSDRGGTEAFF
TRBJ2-5	NA	NA	TRBV2	TGTGCCAGCAGTGAAGCGGAGAGAGAGACCCAGTACTTC	CASSEAERETQYF
TRBJ2-7	NA	NA	TRBV18	TGTGCCAGCTCACCACAATTTGCAGGCGAGCAGTACTTC	CASSPQFAGEQYF
TRBJ2-1	TRBD1	NA	TRBV5-1	TGCGCCAGCAGTCAACCGGGACAGTCCTACAATGAGCAGTTCTTC	CASSQPGQSYNEQFF
TRBJ2-2	TRBD1	NA	TRBV19	TGTGCCATCTCGGGACAGATAAACACCGGGGAGCTGTTTTTT	CAISGQINTGELFF
TRBJ2-2	NA	NA	TRBV19	TGTGCCAGTGTCTCCCAGCAGGGAAGTCCTATGGCCGGGGAGCTGTTTTTT	CASVSQQGSPMAGELFF
TRBJ2-7	NA	NA	TRBV4-1	TGCGCCAGCAGCCAAGGACGGGGGAGCTCCTACGAGCAGTACTTC	CASSQGRGSSYEQYF
TRBJ1-2	TRBD1	NA	TRBV4-2	TGTGCCAGCAGCCAAGAGGCGACAGGGTCAGCTATGGGCTACACCTTC	CASSQEATGSAMGYTF
TRBJ2-6	NA	NA	TRBV5-1	TGCGCCAGCAGTCTCCAGGGGACTGGGGCCAACGTCCTGACTTTC	CASSLQGTGANVLTF
TRBJ2-1	TRBD1	once	TRBV5-1	TGCGCCAGCGGCGGGACAGGGGATACCAATGAGCAGTTCTTC	CASGGTGDTNEQFF